Presented here are 27 T cell receptor beta chains from one specimen sequenced in a study of blood T cell repertoires in COVID-19. Using immunoSEQ multiplex PCR, the repertoire was profiled, and TCRdb retains in-frame clones only, with some absent. Of over 200,000 clones in the sample, about 83% are singletons; the top ten hold about 2.5%. Specimen: peripheral blood. All receptors derive from a woman aged 40 to 55 with active or convalescent COVID-19.

This sequence joins TRBV12-5 and TRBJ2-1; possibly TRBD2 for D (5 bases). This CDR3 region has 16 residues. V was pared by 0 bases and J by 4 bases, with 13 bases between. CDR1 is LGHNT and CDR2 is FRNRAP in the germline V gene. The CDR3 region has the DNA TGTGCTAGTGGTTTGGTAAGGACTGTTTTATACAATGAGCAGTTCTTC. Amino acids: CASGLVRTVLYNEQFF.

V gene TRBV5-1 combines with J gene TRBJ1-2, with 7 bases identical to TRBD1. The CDR3 runs 15 residues. Germline CDR1 and CDR2: SGHRS and YFSETQ. The V and J ends lost 4 bases and 3 bases, in that order; junction bases with no gene match: 9. The CDR3: CASSRGTVKDYGYTF. Here the CDR3 DNA reads TGCGCCAGCAGCAGGGGGACAGTTAAAGACTATGGCTACACCTTC.

V usage is TRBV9 and J usage is TRBJ1-4; 12 nucleotides align to TRBD1. CDR1 is SGDLS, CDR2 YYNGEE, per germline. The CDR3 is 14 amino acids. V was pared by 4 bases and J by 7 bases, with 2 bases of the junction left unmatched. Here the CDR3 reads CASSRDRGLEKLFF. The CDR3 DNA sequence: TGTGCCAGCAGCCGGGACAGGGGGCTTGAAAAACTGTTTTTT.

The V call is TRBV3-1 (or the pseudogene TRBV3-2), the J call TRBJ2-3, with D possibly being TRBD2 (5 bases). Trimming pared 6 bases from V and 0 bases from J, leaving 7 bases between. The CDR3 is 13 residues long. From germline, CDR1 is LGHDT and CDR2 YNNKEL (reference sequence). The chain's CDR3 is CASSSDSTDTQYF. The CDR3 DNA reads as TGTGCCAGCAGTAGCGACAGCACAGATACGCAGTATTTT.

This clone has ten or more counts. This chain joins TRBV18 and TRBJ1-4, with TRBD1 as a possible D gene (5 bases). CDR1 is KGHSH and CDR2 is LQKENI in the germline V gene. This CDR3 is built from 13 residues. V dropped 3 bases and J dropped 8 bases, with 10 bases sitting between them. This chain's CDR3 is CASSPQAGEKLFF. The CDR3 DNA reads TGTGCCAGCTCACCGCAGGCAGGGGAAAAACTGTTTTTT.

This rearrangement joins TRBV18 to TRBJ2-3; 8 positions match TRBD2. J was trimmed by 6 bases and V by 3 bases; bases with no gene match: 5. The germline V gene has CDR1 KGHSH and CDR2 LQKENI. The CDR3 has 14 residues. CDR3 sequence reads: CASSPGLDVDTQYF. CDR3 bases: TGTGCCAGCTCACCGGGACTAGACGTCGATACGCAGTATTTT.

There are a few counts of this clone. The junction shows a germline mismatch at one end, possibly a read error. In DNA form, the CDR3 reads TGTGCCAGTACCTTGGGGGGGGACACCGAAGCTTTCTTT. It translates to CASTLGGDTEAFF. The chain carries TRBV19 and TRBJ1-1, with D possibly being TRBD1 (6 bases). The V gene's germline CDR1 is LNHDA and CDR2 SQIVND (reference sequence). This CDR3 comprises 13 residues.

This clone came up a few times. The V gene is TRBV9, the J gene TRBJ1-6; TRBD1 agrees at 8 bases. Germline trimming cut 6 bases from V and 10 bases from J; bases unmatched to any gene: 9. From germline, CDR1 is SGDLS and CDR2 YYNGEE. The CDR3 is made up of 14 amino acids. The DNA of the CDR3 is TGTGCCAGCAACCCCGGACAGGGAAGCTCACCCCTCCACTTT. Encoded protein: CASNPGQGSSPLHF. The complete variable domain, with remaining parts taken from reference TRBV9 and TRBJ1-6, reads DSGVTQTPKHLITATGQRVTLRCSPRSGDLSVYWYQQSLDQGLQFLIQYYNGEERAKGNILERFSAQQFPDLHSELNLSSLELGDSALYFCASNPGQGSSPLHFGNGTRLTVT.

The genes are TRBV3-1 (or the pseudogene TRBV3-2) and TRBJ1-5, with D unresolved. With 4 bases removed from V and 5 bases from J, the gap between germline ends came to 9 bases. The germline V gene encodes CDR1 LGHDT and CDR2 YNNKEL (reference sequence). There are 13 residues in the CDR3. In nucleotides, the CDR3 is TGTGCCAGCAGCCTCGGGCGGGATCAGCCCCAGCATTTT. Translated: CASSLGRDQPQHF.

There are a few counts of this clone. The chain uses TRBV5-6 and TRBJ1-5; D is perhaps TRBD1 (5 bases). Germline V gives CDR1 SGHDT, CDR2 YYEEEE. V shed 1 base and J shed 4 bases, with 9 bases lying between them. CDR3 length equals 14 residues. The CDR3 protein is CASSLWGRNQPQHF. The DNA of the CDR3 is TGTGCCAGCAGCTTGTGGGGCAGAAATCAGCCCCAGCATTTT. Full variable domain (missing parts from reference TRBV5-6 and TRBJ1-5): DAGVTQSPTHLIKTRGQQVTLRCSPKSGHDTVSWYQQALGQGPQFIFQYYEEEERQRGNFPDRFSGHQFPNYSSELNVNALLLGDSALYLCASSLWGRNQPQHFGDGTRLSIL.

The CDR3, as DNA: TGTGCCAGCAGCTTAATGAGACTAGCGGGAGTTGGGGCCAAAAACATTCAGTACTTC. Protein sequence: CASSLMRLAGVGAKNIQYF. The chain couples TRBV5-6 to TRBJ2-4; 12 positions match TRBD2. The CDR3 sequence is 19 residues long. Per germline, CDR1 SGHDT and CDR2 YYEEEE. V gave up 2 bases and J gave up 1 base; unmatched junction bases: 10.

The sample holds a few counts of this clone. The rearrangement uses TRBV5-1 and TRBJ2-1; 7 bases align to TRBD2. V was pared by 0 bases and J by 7 bases, with 7 bases of the junction left unmatched. The germline CDR1 and CDR2 sequences are SGHRS and YFSETQ. CDR3 size: 15 residues. CDR3 amino acids: CASSLGWEGQNEQFF. DNA for the CDR3: TGCGCCAGCAGCTTGGGGTGGGAGGGCCAAAATGAGCAGTTCTTC. The full variable domain, completed using reference TRBV5-1 and TRBJ2-1, is KAGVTQTPRYLIKTRGQQVTLSCSPISGHRSVSWYQQTPGQGLQFLFEYFSETQRNKGNFPGRFSGRQFSNSRSEMNVSTLELGDSALYLCASSLGWEGQNEQFFGPGTRLTVL.

This clone appeared once. The chain uses TRBV6-5 and TRBJ1-6; D is ambiguous. The CDR3 is made up of 14 amino acids. The germline V gene encodes CDR1 MNHEY and CDR2 SVGAGI. The ends were cut back, 4 bases at V and 8 bases at J, with 12 bases in the middle. The CDR3 DNA sequence: TGTGCCAGCAGTTGGACGTCCGGGGATTCACCCCTCCACTTT. Translating gives CASSWTSGDSPLHF.

J is TRBJ1-4 and V is TRBV19, with 7 bases that match TRBD1. V trimming: 3 bases; J trimming: 2 bases; junction bases outside the gene matches: 6. The germline V gene has CDR1 LNHDA and CDR2 SQIVND (reference sequence). CDR3 length equals 16 residues. CDR3 residues: CASSMKGAGTNEKLFF. The CDR3 DNA reads as TGTGCCAGTAGTATGAAGGGGGCTGGGACTAATGAAAAACTGTTTTTT.

This clone was picked up a small number of times. This chain links TRBV6-5 with TRBJ2-5, with 9 bases aligning to TRBD2. Germline V lookup: CDR1 MNHEY, CDR2 SVGAGI. This CDR3 spans 14 amino acids. Unmatched junction bases numbered 8, after V lost 7 bases and J lost 5 bases. The CDR3 here is CASTDSGGRETQYF. In DNA, the CDR3 is TGTGCCAGCACCGATAGCGGGGGTCGGGAGACCCAGTACTTC.

The gene calls are TRBV6-2 or TRBV6-3 and TRBJ1-2, with 8 bases that match TRBD1. After removal of 2 bases from V and 5 bases from J, the junction contained 7 bases not matched to a gene. CDR3 size: 15 residues. Looked up from germline, CDR1 is MNHEY and CDR2 is SVGEGT. The CDR3 DNA sequence: TGTGCCAGCAGTTACCCCCCCGGACAGGGTTATGGCTACACCTTC. Translating gives CASSYPPGQGYGYTF.

This rearrangement joins TRBV9 to TRBJ2-1, with TRBD2 identical over 7 bases. The V and J ends lost 0 bases and 9 bases, in that order; junction bases with no gene match: 3. The V gene's germline CDR1 is SGDLS and CDR2 YYNGEE. The CDR3 runs 13 residues. DNA for the CDR3: TGTGCCAGCAGCGTAGGTTCGGGAGGTGAGCAGTTCTTC. Encoded protein: CASSVGSGGEQFF.

The table lists this clone with a count of one. Distinct nucleotide sequences in the sample also encode this CDR3. The V and J genes are TRBV27 and TRBJ1-1; tentatively, D is TRBD1 (6 bases). V lost 6 bases to trimming and J lost 2 bases, with 10 bases between them. The length of the CDR3 is 13 residues. The germline CDR1 and CDR2 sequences are MNHEY and SMNVEV (reference sequence). DNA of the CDR3: TGTGCCAGCAGCCTACAGGGAAACACTGAAGCTTTCTTT. This sequence encodes CASSLQGNTEAFF.

The rearrangement joins TRBV3-1 (or the pseudogene TRBV3-2) to TRBJ2-5; TRBD2 agrees at 14 bases. CDR1 is LGHDT, CDR2 YNNKEL, per germline (reference sequence). The CDR3 contains 16 residues. Trimming at V came to 3 bases and at J to 5 bases, leaving 5 bases not matched to a gene. The CDR3 DNA is TGTGCCAGCAGCCAGGGGGGACTAGCGGGAGAGGAGACCCAGTACTTC. Residues: CASSQGGLAGEETQYF.

This rearrangement joins TRBV19 to TRBJ1-1, with 7 nucleotides matching TRBD1. With 5 bases clipped from V and 11 bases from J, the junction kept 14 bases outside the gene matches. The CDR3 totals 14 residues. Germline V gene lookup returns CDR1 LNHDA and CDR2 SQIVND (reference sequence). The DNA for the CDR3 is TGTGCCAGTAGTTTTAACAGGGGAACCTCGGAGGCTTTCTTT. It yields the protein CASSFNRGTSEAFF.

The V gene is TRBV19, the J gene TRBJ1-2; TRBD1 matches at 9 bases. The CDR3 loop spans 15 amino acids. Looked up from germline, CDR1 is LNHDA and CDR2 is SQIVND (reference sequence). V lost 2 bases, J lost 8 bases, and 9 bases stayed unmatched. CDR3 amino acids: CASSITGGAFTGYTF. The CDR3 nucleotides are TGTGCCAGTAGTATAACAGGGGGCGCGTTCACCGGCTACACCTTC.

This chain links TRBV7-2 with TRBJ2-4; possibly TRBD2 for D (5 bases). Trimming pared 1 base from V and 8 bases from J, leaving 12 bases between. Per germline, CDR1 SGHTA and CDR2 FQGNSA. The CDR3 spans 14 residues. Here the CDR3 DNA reads TGTGCCAGCAGCTTAGGAGGCGGGCGGGACATTCAGTACTTC. Residues: CASSLGGGRDIQYF. The full variable domain, completed using reference TRBV7-2 and TRBJ2-4, is GAGVSQSPSNKVTEKGKDVELRCDPISGHTALYWYRQSLGQGLEFLIYFQGNSAPDKSGLPSDRFSAERTGGSVSTLTIQRTQQEDSAVYLCASSLGGGRDIQYFGAGTRLSVL.

The rearrangement uses TRBV13 and TRBJ2-7, with 10 bases lining up with TRBD2. The CDR3 covers 16 residues. The junction had 4 bases not matched to a gene; V was cut back by 1 base and J by 1 base. Germline-derived CDR1 and CDR2 are PRHDT and FYEKMQ (reference sequence). In DNA form, the CDR3 reads TGTGCCAGCAGCTTAGTCCTAGCGGGAGTATCCTACGAGCAGTACTTC. Protein product: CASSLVLAGVSYEQYF. Drawing the rest from reference TRBV13 and TRBJ2-7, the complete variable domain is AAGVIQSPRHLIKEKRETATLKCYPIPRHDTVYWYQQGPGQDPQFLISFYEKMQSDKGSIPDRFSAQQFSDYHSELNMSSLELGDSALYFCASSLVLAGVSYEQYFGPGTRLTVT.

V is TRBV11-2 and J is TRBJ1-4; 9 bases are shared with TRBD1. CDR1 is SGHAT and CDR2 is FQNNGV in the germline V gene. J gave up 5 bases and V 5 bases, and 3 bases lay outside the gene matches. This CDR3 has 14 residues. CDR3 protein: CASSLGTGNEKLFF. The CDR3 region has the DNA TGTGCCAGCAGCCTCGGGACAGGGAATGAAAAACTGTTTTTT.

The chain recombines TRBV27 with TRBJ2-2; D is undetermined. Deletions cut 9 bases from V and 0 bases from J, with 11 bases between. The CDR3 consists of 14 residues. The germline CDR1 and CDR2 sequences are MNHEY and SMNVEV (reference sequence). The CDR3 sequence is CASQRLANTGELFF. The CDR3 bases are TGTGCCAGTCAGAGGCTAGCGAACACCGGGGAGCTGTTTTTT.

This clone was found once. V is TRBV5-1 and J is TRBJ2-1; TRBD2 matches at 9 bases. Trimming took 4 bases from V and 8 from J; bases not matched to a gene: 4. CDR3 length equals 13 residues. Germline loops: CDR1 SGHRS, CDR2 YFSETQ. In DNA, the CDR3 is TGCGCCAGCAGCCCATCTAGCGGGGATGAGCAGTTCTTC. Translating gives CASSPSSGDEQFF.

This rearrangement joins TRBV28 to TRBJ1-5, with TRBD1 matching 7 bases. The CDR3 runs 17 residues. The germline gives CDR1 MDHEN, CDR2 SYDVKM. The V and J ends lost 3 bases and 2 bases, in that order; junction bases with no gene match: 10. CDR3 sequence (DNA): TGTGCCAGCAGTTTTTGGGGGCTCGGACAGGGCAATCAGCCCCAGCATTTT. As protein: CASSFWGLGQGNQPQHF.